The 8 T cell receptor beta chains presented below share a single source sample, sequenced in a study of PD-1 blockade in classical Hodgkin lymphoma. Repertoires were generated with immunoSEQ multiplex PCR, while TCRdb's copy carries only in-frame clones and drops some. This sample has approximately 51,000 clones, with just under 75% found just once. Following autologous stem cell transplantation, relapse occurred in every patient, and exposure to brentuximab vedotin varied. The sample here was peripheral blood mononuclear cells (PBMCs), taken before the second cycle of nivolumab. The receptors come from a human donor with classical Hodgkin lymphoma.

The J gene is TRBJ2-3, the V gene TRBV4-1, with 9 bases aligning to TRBD2. The CDR3 contains 16 residues. In germline, CDR1 is MGHRA, CDR2 YSYEKL. V lost 2 bases to trimming and J lost 4 bases; unmatched junction nucleotides: 7. In DNA, the CDR3 is TGCGCCAGCAGCCAATCCGGAGCGGGGGGTGCAGATACGCAGTATTTT. Protein: CASSQSGAGGADTQYF.

Here the CDR3 reads CASSHDGGLEVYNEQFF. CDR3 DNA: TGTGCCAGCAGCCACGATGGGGGACTAGAAGTCTACAATGAGCAGTTCTTC. V usage is TRBV4-2 and J usage is TRBJ2-1; 8 bases fit TRBD2. Trimming at V came to 3 bases and at J to 3 bases, leaving 10 bases not matched to a gene. Germline CDR1 and CDR2: LGHNA and YNFKEQ. This CDR3 comprises 17 residues.

The gene calls are TRBV5-1 and TRBJ2-7; TRBD2 matches 11 bases. The CDR3 covers 16 residues. The germline CDR1 and CDR2 sequences are SGHRS and YFSETQ. V trimming: 1 base; J trimming: 4 bases; junction bases outside the gene matches: 7. CDR3 in amino acids: CASSLSLASGGYEQYF. Here the CDR3 DNA reads TGCGCCAGCAGCTTGTCTCTGGCTAGCGGGGGGTACGAGCAGTACTTC.

The V call is TRBV19, the J call TRBJ1-1; D is perhaps TRBD1 (5 bases). The ends were cut back, 3 bases at V and 8 bases at J, with 16 bases in the middle. The length of the CDR3 is 14 residues. CDR1 and CDR2 (germline): LNHDA, SQIVND (reference sequence). The CDR3 DNA follows: TGTGCCAGTAGTATGCGGGGGGTCACGCAGGAAGCTTTCTTT. Translation gives CASSMRGVTQEAFF.

The chain is built from TRBV28 and TRBJ1-2; D unresolved. The CDR3 is 13 amino acids. V lost 2 bases and J lost 3, with 7 bases in between. The germline gives CDR1 MDHEN, CDR2 SYDVKM. As DNA, the CDR3 is TGTGCCAGCAGTTTACGGGTGGACTATGGCTACACCTTC. Amino acid sequence: CASSLRVDYGYTF.

The chain joins TRBV28 to TRBJ2-7, with 8 bases fitting TRBD2. CDR1 is MDHEN, CDR2 SYDVKM, per germline. After removal of 3 bases from V and 9 bases from J, the junction contained 10 bases not matched to a gene. The CDR3 is made up of 14 amino acids. CDR3 DNA: TGTGCCAGCAGTTTTGGAAGCGGGAGAAGTCTGCAGTACTTC. Amino acid sequence: CASSFGSGRSLQYF.

This chain uses TRBV6-1 with TRBJ1-4; possibly TRBD1 for D (6 bases). Per germline, CDR1 MNHNS and CDR2 SASEGT. This CDR3 region has 15 residues. Trimming shortened V by 2 bases and J by 7 bases, and 14 bases separated the two germline ends. Written as DNA, the CDR3 is TGTGCCAGCAGTGAAAATGGCGCAGGGGTTGAAAAACTGTTTTTT. It encodes CASSENGAGVEKLFF.

The chain carries TRBV7-3 and TRBJ2-1; D gene uncertain. The V gene lost 3 bases and the J gene lost 4 bases, with 10 bases spanning the gap. The CDR3 is 14 amino acids. Looked up from germline, CDR1 is SGHTA and CDR2 is FQGTGA. CDR3 protein: CASSLTAAYNEQFF. The CDR3 DNA is TGTGCCAGCAGCTTGACGGCCGCATACAATGAGCAGTTCTTC.